This TCR beta chain derives from a study of tumor-infiltrating lymphocytes in localized non-small cell lung cancer. TCRdb's table, derived via immunoSEQ multiplex PCR, lists solely in-frame clones and lacks some. Of 15,000 to 20,000 clones detected, about three quarters appear once; the ten largest clones hold just under 5%. The germline V gene encodes CDR1 SGDLS and CDR2 YYNGEE. V was pared by 5 bases and J by 6 bases, with 7 bases of the junction left unmatched. The CDR3 extends over 14 amino acids. Study-wide results and limits: TCRbeta sequencing showed higher T cell infiltration in tumors than uninvolved lung. TCR sequencing covered a subset of patients with enough tissue. No T-cell fraction difference was seen between IM1 and IM2 tumors.

In regard to this clone: Antigen: not known.

The chain recombines TRBV9 with TRBJ1-5, with TRBD1 matching 8 bases. Sequenced material: lung tumor tissue. The clonotype was recovered from a human donor with non-small cell lung cancer. CDR3 sequence reads: CASSPQGASQPQHF. The CDR3 nucleotides are TGTGCCAGCAGTCCCCAGGGGGCGAGTCAGCCCCAGCATTTT.